This entry lists 15 T cell receptor beta chains sequenced from one sample in a study of shared clonotypes between healthy human individuals. Some clones are missing from TCRdb's copy, which holds only in-frame ones; the method was immunoSEQ multiplex PCR. The sample shows more than 450,000 clones, about four fifths of them seen only once. Sequencing input: PBMCs. The receptors were sampled from a woman aged 40 to 55 in good health. Some clones in this sample may be carry-over from other donors' samples.

The chain links TRBV7-8 to TRBJ2-1, with 10 bases aligning to TRBD2. This CDR3 spans 17 amino acids. Germline V CDR1 and CDR2: SGHVS, FQNEAQ. The V gene end was trimmed by 2 bases and the J gene end by 4 bases; junction bases not matched to a gene: 8. The CDR3 here is CASSLSRAGGRYNEQFF. DNA for the CDR3: TGTGCCAGCAGCTTATCAAGAGCGGGAGGGAGGTACAATGAGCAGTTCTTC.

The chain carries TRBV27 and TRBJ1-5, with D unresolved. The CDR3 loop spans 14 amino acids. V was pared by 6 bases and J by 1 base, with 10 bases between. CDR1 and CDR2 from the germline V gene are MNHEY and SMNVEV (reference sequence). CDR3 region: CASSALGSNQPQHF. In DNA, the CDR3 is TGTGCCAGCAGCGCTTTAGGAAGCAATCAGCCCCAGCATTTT.

The chain joins TRBV29-1 to TRBJ2-1, with TRBD2 identical over 15 bases. The junction had 7 bases not matched to a gene; V was cut back by 7 bases and J by 0 bases. The CDR3 loop spans 17 amino acids. From germline, CDR1 is SQVTM and CDR2 ANQGSEA. The CDR3 nucleotides are TGCAGCGCAGGGGGGACTAGCGGGAGGAGCTCCTACAATGAGCAGTTCTTC. Translated, it gives CSAGGTSGRSSYNEQFF.

The J gene is TRBJ2-3, the V gene TRBV5-4; D not resolved. Germline CDR1 and CDR2: SGHNT and YYREEE (reference sequence). This CDR3 region has 15 residues. V was shortened by 6 bases and J by 2 bases, with 16 bases between the two germline ends. CDR3 sequence reads: CASTPNRGPTDTQYF. The CDR3 DNA reads TGTGCCAGCACCCCGAACCGTGGTCCCACAGATACGCAGTATTTT.

The gene calls are TRBV28 and TRBJ2-1; 10 nucleotides line up with TRBD2. Germline V gene lookup returns CDR1 MDHEN and CDR2 SYDVKM. This CDR3 spans 17 amino acids. Trimming removed 6 bases from V and 0 bases from J; junction bases left unmatched: 8. The CDR3 reads CASRTLAGDLSYNEQFF. The CDR3 DNA reads as TGTGCCAGCAGGACCCTAGCGGGAGATCTCTCCTACAATGAGCAGTTCTTC.

The chain links TRBV2 to TRBJ2-1, with 8 positions matching TRBD2. After removal of 5 bases from V and 0 bases from J, the junction contained 3 bases not matched to a gene. The CDR3 has 15 amino acids. Germline lookup yields CDR1 SNHLY and CDR2 FYNNEI. The CDR3 spells CASSSLAGSYNEQFF. The CDR3 bases are TGTGCCAGCAGTTCGCTAGCGGGCTCCTACAATGAGCAGTTCTTC.

The chain recombines TRBV30 with TRBJ2-5; D is unclear. This CDR3 spans 14 amino acids. Germline loops: CDR1 GTSNPN, CDR2 SVGIG (reference sequence). V gave up 3 bases and J gave up 2 bases, with 13 bases separating them. CDR3 loop: CAWSLSGRQETQYF. For the CDR3, the DNA is TGTGCCTGGAGCCTAAGTGGCCGGCAAGAGACCCAGTACTTC.

The J gene is TRBJ1-4, the V gene TRBV5-1; maybe TRBD1 (5 bases). Germline V gives CDR1 SGHRS, CDR2 YFSETQ. The CDR3 runs to 14 residues. V lost 4 bases and J 7 bases, leaving 14 bases between the germline ends. The CDR3, as DNA: TGCGCCAGCAGCGACGCGGGGGTTGGTGAAAAACTGTTTTTT. Translation: CASSDAGVGEKLFF.

V usage is TRBV12-5 and J usage is TRBJ2-3; D call uncertain. The CDR3 length is 13 residues. Germline V gives CDR1 LGHNT, CDR2 FRNRAP. V was pared by 0 bases and J by 3 bases, with 4 bases between. In DNA form, the CDR3 reads TGTGCTAGTGGTTTGGTAAGAACAGATACGCAGTATTTT. Protein sequence: CASGLVRTDTQYF.

The gene calls are TRBV11-2 and TRBJ2-5, with D perhaps TRBD1 (5 bases). CDR1 is SGHAT, CDR2 FQNNGV, per germline. The CDR3 is made up of 16 amino acids. Trimming pared 2 bases from V and 4 bases from J, leaving 17 bases between. The CDR3 reads CASSLRRQGRGETQYF. The CDR3 DNA reads TGTGCCAGCAGCTTAAGACGGCAGGGTAGAGGAGAGACCCAGTACTTC. Full variable domain (missing parts from reference TRBV11-2 and TRBJ2-5): EAGVAQSPRYKIIEKRQSVAFWCNPISGHATLYWYQQILGQGPKLLIQFQNNGVVDDSQLPKDRFSAERLKGVDSTLKIQPAKLEDSAVYLCASSLRRQGRGETQYFGPGTRLLVL.

Concerning this clone: Germline is not matched at one junction end, which may reflect a read error. This chain connects TRBV7-9 to TRBJ2-5, with a possible D match to TRBD2 (5 bases). CDR1 is SEHNR and CDR2 is FQNEAQ in the germline V gene (reference sequence). CDR3 size: 14 residues. The CDR3 sequence: CASSPSGYQETQYF. The CDR3 DNA reads TGTGCCAGCAGCCCCTCGGGATACCAGGAGACCCAGTACTTC.

The genes are TRBV7-8 and TRBJ2-6; 9 nucleotides match TRBD1. This CDR3 has 19 amino acids. The germline V gene encodes CDR1 SGHVS and CDR2 FQNEAQ. V trimming: 5 bases; J trimming: 1 base; junction bases outside the gene matches: 12. The CDR3 nucleotides are TGTGCCAGCAGCCCGTCCCCGGACAGGGGCGGGTCTGGGGCCAACGTCCTGACTTTC. This sequence encodes CASSPSPDRGGSGANVLTF.

This chain joins TRBV4-1 and TRBJ1-4; no firm D call. V lost 2 bases and J lost 8, with 18 bases in between. From germline, CDR1 is MGHRA and CDR2 YSYEKL. CDR3 length: 16 residues. In DNA, the CDR3 is TGCGCCAGCAGCCAACCCACATCCGGGGTTAGCGAAAAACTGTTTTTT. It is translated as CASSQPTSGVSEKLFF.

The chain joins TRBV7-8 to TRBJ2-1; D not resolved. The CDR3 has 11 amino acids. V lost 1 base, J lost 8 bases, and 3 bases lay in between. CDR1 and CDR2 from the germline V gene are SGHVS and FQNEAQ. CDR3 in DNA: TGTGCCAGCAGCTTAGTGGATGAGCAGTTCTTC. Amino acids: CASSLVDEQFF.

The chain joins TRBV5-1 to TRBJ2-2, with D hard to call. The CDR3 covers 14 residues. V was pared by 2 bases and J by 1 base, with 6 bases between. The germline CDR1 and CDR2 sequences are SGHRS and YFSETQ. The CDR3 reads CASSLWQNTGELFF. Here the CDR3 DNA reads TGCGCCAGCAGCTTATGGCAGAACACCGGGGAGCTGTTTTTT.